Below, 20 T cell receptor beta chains from the same sample are listed, as sequenced in a study of OX40 agonist ivuxolimab in advanced cancers. Generated by immunoSEQ multiplex PCR, the TCRdb table keeps only in-frame clones and is missing some. The profile shows around 84,000 clones, around 84% of them singletons. The input for sequencing was CD4+ or CD8+ T cells sorted from blood, taken in a trial of the OX40 agonist ivuxolimab. These receptor sequences come from an adult with an advanced solid tumor such as melanoma, head and neck, liver or kidney cancer.

The chain employs TRBV11-2 and TRBJ2-1; TRBD2 aligns across 7 bases. CDR3 size: 13 residues. Germline CDR1 and CDR2: SGHAT and FQNNGV. Trimming cost V 5 bases and J 6 bases; bases outside gene matches: 4. In nucleotides, the CDR3 is TGTGCCAGCAGCAATACGGGGGGCAATGAGCAGTTCTTC. Translation: CASSNTGGNEQFF.

About this clone itself: At one end, the junction sequence differs from germline, possibly due to a read error. The chain joins TRBV7-7 to TRBJ2-2; D gene uncertain. The CDR3 runs to 15 residues. Germline V CDR1 and CDR2: SSHAT, FNYEAQ (reference sequence). CDR3 amino acids: CASSLSGGDTGELFF. CDR3 sequence (DNA): TGTGCTAGCAGCTTATCGGGCGGTGATACCGGGGAGCTGTTTTTT.

J is TRBJ1-2 and V is TRBV18, with D unresolved. V shed 2 bases and J shed 2 bases, with 12 bases lying between them. Germline CDR1 KGHSH, CDR2 LQKENI. The CDR3 totals 15 residues. This CDR3 is CASSPSNRPNYGYTF. CDR3 DNA: TGTGCCAGCTCACCATCGAACAGACCCAACTATGGCTACACCTTC.

V and J are TRBV18 and TRBJ1-2; TRBD1 matches 7 bases. After removal of 5 bases from V and 3 bases from J, the junction contained 12 bases not matched to a gene. Germline V gene lookup returns CDR1 KGHSH and CDR2 LQKENI. The CDR3 spans 16 residues. The CDR3 bases are TGTGCCAGCTCAAGGGACAGAGGGGGAATAGACTATGGCTACACCTTC. It is translated as CASSRDRGGIDYGYTF.

The chain is built from TRBV29-1 and TRBJ2-2; 7 bases fit TRBD1. The CDR3 spans 13 residues. CDR1 and CDR2 (germline): SQVTM, ANQGSEA. The junction had 7 bases not matched to a gene; V was cut back by 8 bases and J by 4 bases. CDR3: CSTWDSSTGELFF. CDR3 DNA: TGCAGCACCTGGGACAGTTCCACCGGGGAGCTGTTTTTT.

DNA for the CDR3: TGTGCCAGCAGTTACTCACGGGGCAGCCTCTCCTACGAGCAGTACTTC. It encodes CASSYSRGSLSYEQYF. This chain connects TRBV6-6 to TRBJ2-7, with D possibly called TRBD1 or TRBD2 (5 bases each). Trimming shortened V by 0 bases and J by 0 bases, and 12 bases separated the two germline ends. The length of the CDR3 is 16 residues. Germline V lookup: CDR1 MNHNY, CDR2 SVGAGI (reference sequence).

The chain uses TRBV6-1 and TRBJ2-5; 12 positions match TRBD2. The DNA end favors TRBJ2-7, so the J call may be wrong. CDR1 is MNHNS and CDR2 is SASEGT in the germline V gene. This CDR3 comprises 15 residues. The CDR3 DNA reads TGTGCCAGCAGTGTTCTAGCGGGGGGGACCTACGAGCAGTACTTC. This codes for CASSVLAGGTYEQYF.

This clone was recorded only once. This chain connects TRBV6-5 to TRBJ2-3; D might be TRBD1 (5 bases). Germline CDR1 and CDR2: MNHEY and SVGAGI. The CDR3 sequence is 16 residues long. With 4 bases removed from V and 2 bases from J, the gap between germline ends came to 16 bases. The CDR3 protein is CASSSFLGRDTDTQYF. The CDR3 DNA follows: TGTGCCAGCAGTTCCTTTCTGGGCAGGGACACAGATACGCAGTATTTT.

The chain is built from TRBV2 and TRBJ2-1; TRBD2 matches at 8 bases. V was pared by 4 bases and J by 1 base, with 6 bases of the junction left unmatched. This CDR3 has 16 residues. CDR1 and CDR2 (germline): SNHLY, FYNNEI. In DNA form, the CDR3 reads TGTGCCAGCAGTGCGGGAGGGGGTCCGTCCTACAATGAGCAGTTCTTC. This translates into CASSAGGGPSYNEQFF.

The chain is built from TRBV28 and TRBJ1-5, with 9 bases fitting TRBD1. The V and J ends lost 6 bases and 5 bases, in that order; junction bases with no gene match: 8. The CDR3 loop spans 15 amino acids. CDR1 MDHEN and CDR2 SYDVKM come from the germline V gene. The CDR3 reads CASRPGQGEYQPQHF. The CDR3 DNA reads as TGTGCCAGCAGGCCGGGACAGGGCGAGTATCAGCCCCAGCATTTT.

The chain uses TRBV6-5 and TRBJ2-7; D not resolved. Trimming removed 0 bases at V and 6 bases at J, with 9 bases between. The CDR3 sequence is 13 residues long. CDR1 is MNHEY, CDR2 SVGAGI, per germline. The chain's CDR3 is CASSYSARREQYF. The CDR3 region has the DNA TGTGCCAGCAGTTACTCGGCCCGTCGCGAGCAGTACTTC.

V is TRBV27 and J is TRBJ1-3; D might be TRBD1 (5 bases). Trimming took off 0 bases at V and 7 bases at J, with 13 bases between the two ends. The CDR3 extends over 15 amino acids. From germline, CDR1 is MNHEY and CDR2 SMNVEV (reference sequence). CDR3 residues: CASSLSWGGRNTIYF. As DNA, the CDR3 is TGTGCCAGCAGTTTATCTTGGGGGGGTAGGAACACCATATATTTT.

The CDR3 spells CASSLRPRGADTQYF. The CDR3 nucleotides are TGCGCCAGCAGCCTTCGTCCCCGCGGAGCAGATACGCAGTATTTT. The chain uses TRBV4-3 and TRBJ2-3, with D uncertain. V was pared by 4 bases and J by 4 bases, with 15 bases between. The CDR3 extends over 15 amino acids. Germline lookup yields CDR1 LGHNA and CDR2 YSLEER.

This sequence joins TRBV6-5 and TRBJ1-2; D perhaps matches TRBD1 (5 bases). CDR1 and CDR2 from the germline V gene are MNHEY and SVGAGI. The V end was cut by 2 bases, the J end by 8 bases, with 9 bases between. CDR3 length: 12 amino acids. The CDR3 loop is CASSYGGEGYTF. The CDR3 DNA sequence: TGTGCCAGCAGTTACGGGGGGGAAGGCTACACCTTC.

The chain recombines TRBV7-2 with TRBJ2-7; 7 bases fit TRBD1. CDR3 length: 12 amino acids. The V and J ends lost 8 bases and 6 bases, in that order; junction bases with no gene match: 7. Germline V lookup: CDR1 SGHTA, CDR2 FQGNSA. The CDR3 spells CASGDRVFEQYF. The CDR3 DNA is TGTGCCAGCGGAGACAGGGTTTTCGAGCAGTACTTC.

This sequence joins TRBV12-5 and TRBJ2-6, with D hard to call. V was pared by 1 base and J by 2 bases, with 0 bases between. Germline CDR1 and CDR2: LGHNT and FRNRAP. There are 13 residues in the CDR3. CDR3 region: CASGLAGANVLTF. CDR3 nucleotide sequence: TGTGCTAGTGGTTTGGCTGGGGCCAACGTCCTGACTTTC. Supplemented by reference TRBV12-5 and TRBJ2-6, the full variable domain reads DARVTQTPRHKVTEMGQEVTMRCQPILGHNTVFWYRQTMMQGLELLAYFRNRAPLDDSGMPKDRFSAEMPDATLATLKIQPSEPRDSAVYFCASGLAGANVLTFGAGSRLTVL.

The DNA for the CDR3 is TGTGCCTGGAGTGTACCGGGGGCAGGAGGAAACACCATATATTTT. Protein: CAWSVPGAGGNTIYF. This chain connects TRBV30 to TRBJ1-3; perhaps TRBD1 as D (6 bases). Germline V gene data show CDR1 as GTSNPN and CDR2 as SVGIG (reference sequence). The length of the CDR3 is 15 residues. V lost 0 bases and J 4 bases, leaving 13 bases between the germline ends.

CDR3 bases: TGTGCCAGCAGCGTAGGCGGGAGGGGTATCGATACGCAGTATTTT. Its protein product is CASSVGGRGIDTQYF. The rearrangement joins TRBV9 to TRBJ2-3, with 9 bases fitting TRBD2. The CDR3 extends over 15 amino acids. The ends lost 0 bases at V and 6 bases at J; junction bases unmatched: 5. Germline assignment: CDR1 SGDLS and CDR2 YYNGEE. The full variable domain, completed using reference TRBV9 and TRBJ2-3, is DSGVTQTPKHLITATGQRVTLRCSPRSGDLSVYWYQQSLDQGLQFLIQYYNGEERAKGNILERFSAQQFPDLHSELNLSSLELGDSALYFCASSVGGRGIDTQYFGPGTRLTVL.

This clone was recorded a few times. The chain couples TRBV27 to TRBJ1-2; possibly TRBD1 for D (5 bases). Germline V lookup: CDR1 MNHEY, CDR2 SMNVEV (reference sequence). V was shortened by 0 bases and J by 0 bases, with 14 bases between the two germline ends. The CDR3 has 17 residues. CDR3 nucleotides: TGTGCCAGCAGTTTATCGCCGGGGGAGGGAGCTAACTATGGCTACACCTTC. Its protein product is CASSLSPGEGANYGYTF.

CDR3 loop: CASSLGGGRGPTNEQFF. Here the CDR3 DNA reads TGTGCCAGCAGTTTAGGGGGCGGGCGAGGCCCCACCAATGAGCAGTTCTTC. The chain is built from TRBV27 and TRBJ2-1, with TRBD1 as a possible D gene (6 bases). V was pared by 2 bases and J by 6 bases, with 20 bases between. The CDR3 has 17 amino acids. Germline CDR1 is MNHEY and CDR2 is SMNVEV (reference sequence).